Listed below are T cell receptor beta chains from one sample, sequenced in a study of T-cell memory formation after mild COVID-19. TCRdb re-analysed the 5' RACE reads in MiXCR, keeping a single row per CDR3 protein. The sample consists of around 140,000 distinct CDR3 sequences, under 30% of them appearing once. Material: PBMCs or a T cell subset sorted from them (not recorded which). The source of these receptors is an adult woman who had mild COVID-19 (a few samples of this study predate the infection). Cell type and time point are not known. The CDR3 runs from the conserved cysteine through the conserved F or W. D genes are given only for firm matches.

j_call: TRBJ2-3; d_call: -; cdr3_length: 16; v_call: TRBV6-6; cdr3_aa: CASSSVGPGPTDTQYF
j_call: TRBJ1-5; d_call: -; cdr3_length: 14; v_call: TRBV4-2; cdr3_aa: CASSPTAADQPQHF
j_call: TRBJ2-3; d_call: -; cdr3_length: 16; v_call: TRBV4-2; cdr3_aa: CASSHVVEDSTDTQYF
j_call: TRBJ2-1; d_call: TRBD2; cdr3_length: 16; v_call: TRBV12-5; cdr3_aa: CASGKDVAGLYNEQFF
j_call: TRBJ2-1; d_call: -; cdr3_length: 17; v_call: TRBV4-1; cdr3_aa: CASSQDPGLPSYNEQFF
j_call: TRBJ2-1; d_call: -; cdr3_length: 17; v_call: TRBV21-1; cdr3_aa: CASSPGVGGAPDNEQFF
j_call: TRBJ2-7; d_call: -; cdr3_length: 15; v_call: TRBV5-1; cdr3_aa: CASSQTRDGSYEQYF
j_call: TRBJ1-2; d_call: TRBD1; cdr3_length: 14; v_call: TRBV4-1; cdr3_aa: CASSQGQGAGGYTF
j_call: TRBJ2-5; d_call: TRBD1; cdr3_length: 16; v_call: TRBV3-1; cdr3_aa: CASSQAVGQGYKTQYF
j_call: TRBJ2-3; d_call: TRBD1; cdr3_length: 18; v_call: TRBV2; cdr3_aa: CASTDGGTGFRSTDTQYF
j_call: TRBJ1-2; d_call: -; cdr3_length: 13; v_call: TRBV6-5; cdr3_aa: CASRPTPNYGYTF
j_call: TRBJ2-7; d_call: -; cdr3_length: 12; v_call: TRBV24-1; cdr3_aa: CATSGSNYEQYF
j_call: TRBJ2-1; d_call: -; cdr3_length: 13; v_call: TRBV7-2; cdr3_aa: CASSSGSYNEQFF
j_call: TRBJ2-7; d_call: -; cdr3_length: 14; v_call: TRBV5-6; cdr3_aa: CASSGLTGSVEQYF
j_call: TRBJ2-7; d_call: -; cdr3_length: 13; v_call: TRBV27; cdr3_aa: CASKEVGSYEQYF
j_call: TRBJ1-1; d_call: -; cdr3_length: 15; v_call: TRBV7-6; cdr3_aa: CASSLALTGNTEAFF
j_call: TRBJ2-1; d_call: TRBD2; cdr3_length: 15; v_call: TRBV29-1; cdr3_aa: CSVTGLAGPYNEQFF
j_call: TRBJ2-1; d_call: TRBD2; cdr3_length: 16; v_call: TRBV12-5; cdr3_aa: CASGLVGLSGSAEQFF
j_call: TRBJ1-2; d_call: -; cdr3_length: 15; v_call: TRBV4-3; cdr3_aa: CASSHSANGVDGYTF
j_call: TRBJ1-2; d_call: TRBD1; cdr3_length: 11; v_call: TRBV29-1; cdr3_aa: CSAGQGDGYTF
j_call: TRBJ2-6; d_call: -; cdr3_length: 15; v_call: TRBV28; cdr3_aa: CASTPIGSGANVLTF
j_call: TRBJ2-1; d_call: TRBD2; cdr3_length: 14; v_call: TRBV7-3; cdr3_aa: CASSLSGAYNEQFF
j_call: TRBJ1-3; d_call: -; cdr3_length: 13; v_call: TRBV5-1; cdr3_aa: CASSWGSGNTIYF
j_call: TRBJ2-7; d_call: -; cdr3_length: 16; v_call: TRBV4-1; cdr3_aa: CASSQDPGGGNHEQYF
j_call: TRBJ2-7; d_call: TRBD2; cdr3_length: 13; v_call: TRBV2; cdr3_aa: CASITSGDYEQYF
j_call: TRBJ2-1; d_call: -; cdr3_length: 15; v_call: TRBV9; cdr3_aa: CASSVAPAIHNEQFF
j_call: TRBJ2-7; d_call: -; cdr3_length: 11; v_call: TRBV27; cdr3_aa: CASSLDSEQYF
j_call: TRBJ2-7; d_call: TRBD2; cdr3_length: 14; v_call: TRBV24-1; cdr3_aa: CATSEAGGPYEQYF
j_call: TRBJ2-5; d_call: -; cdr3_length: 16; v_call: TRBV13; cdr3_aa: CASSLRDGSFQETQYF
j_call: TRBJ2-1; d_call: -; cdr3_length: 13; v_call: TRBV6-6; cdr3_aa: CASSPSWYNEQFF
j_call: TRBJ1-1; d_call: -; cdr3_length: 14; v_call: TRBV24-1; cdr3_aa: CATSDMFTGRGAFF
j_call: TRBJ2-1; d_call: TRBD1; cdr3_length: 15; v_call: TRBV3-1; cdr3_aa: CASSHTGDHYNEQFF
j_call: TRBJ2-7; d_call: TRBD1; cdr3_length: 14; v_call: TRBV4-1; cdr3_aa: CASSQAGGLFEQYF
j_call: TRBJ2-1; d_call: -; cdr3_length: 16; v_call: TRBV6-2/TRBV6-3; cdr3_aa: CASSYSAGTLLREQFF
j_call: TRBJ2-7; d_call: -; cdr3_length: 13; v_call: TRBV20-1; cdr3_aa: CSARGGEPYEQYF
j_call: TRBJ2-7; d_call: -; cdr3_length: 14; v_call: TRBV19; cdr3_aa: CASSMGRQFHEQYF
j_call: TRBJ2-3; d_call: TRBD2; cdr3_length: 14; v_call: TRBV29-1; cdr3_aa: CSVQGLAGTDTQYF
j_call: TRBJ2-1; d_call: -; cdr3_length: 16; v_call: TRBV9; cdr3_aa: CASSVVPRVSYNEQFF
j_call: TRBJ2-3; d_call: -; cdr3_length: 15; v_call: TRBV6-2/TRBV6-3; cdr3_aa: CASSFLYTGTDTQYF
j_call: TRBJ2-1; d_call: TRBD2; cdr3_length: 15; v_call: TRBV4-1; cdr3_aa: CASSPGLAGGHEQFF
j_call: TRBJ1-1; d_call: -; cdr3_length: 11; v_call: TRBV29-1; cdr3_aa: CSVRAGGEAFF
j_call: TRBJ2-2; d_call: TRBD2; cdr3_length: 18; v_call: TRBV4-2; cdr3_aa: CASSQAGTSAPGGGELFF
j_call: TRBJ2-3; d_call: -; cdr3_length: 15; v_call: TRBV6-5; cdr3_aa: CASSPQDSPTDTQYF
j_call: TRBJ2-1; d_call: -; cdr3_length: 16; v_call: TRBV7-9; cdr3_aa: CASSLVSFSLYNEQFF
j_call: TRBJ1-5; d_call: -; cdr3_length: 18; v_call: TRBV6-6; cdr3_aa: CASSPLGPGRRTNQPQHF
j_call: TRBJ2-5; d_call: -; cdr3_length: 14; v_call: TRBV5-1; cdr3_aa: CASSGGPNQETQYF
j_call: TRBJ2-3; d_call: -; cdr3_length: 12; v_call: TRBV5-5; cdr3_aa: CASSVSTDTQYF
j_call: TRBJ1-6; d_call: TRBD1; cdr3_length: 13; v_call: TRBV7-9; cdr3_aa: CAGDAGGNSPLHF
j_call: TRBJ2-2; d_call: -; cdr3_length: 16; v_call: TRBV5-5; cdr3_aa: CASSAGQYANTGELFF
j_call: TRBJ2-1; d_call: -; cdr3_length: 13; v_call: TRBV6-5; cdr3_aa: CASSSGPSNGQFF
j_call: TRBJ1-4; d_call: -; cdr3_length: 18; v_call: TRBV5-6; cdr3_aa: CASSHRAAVWETNEKLFF
j_call: TRBJ2-3; d_call: -; cdr3_length: 15; v_call: TRBV6-5; cdr3_aa: CASSYSRQSTDTQYF
j_call: TRBJ1-2; d_call: -; cdr3_length: 8; v_call: TRBV20-1; cdr3_aa: CSPYGYTF
j_call: TRBJ1-2; d_call: TRBD1; cdr3_length: 16; v_call: TRBV12-3/TRBV12-4; cdr3_aa: CASSLALGQLAYGYTF
j_call: TRBJ1-1; d_call: -; cdr3_length: 15; v_call: TRBV7-3; cdr3_aa: CASSQGVGAGTEAFF
j_call: TRBJ1-1; d_call: -; cdr3_length: 14; v_call: TRBV24-1; cdr3_aa: CATSSGGPYTEAFF
j_call: TRBJ2-7; d_call: TRBD2; cdr3_length: 15; v_call: TRBV5-8; cdr3_aa: CASQGGRGSSYEQYF
j_call: TRBJ2-5; d_call: -; cdr3_length: 15; v_call: TRBV5-6; cdr3_aa: CASSLVADVQETQYF
j_call: TRBJ2-7; d_call: TRBD2; cdr3_length: 18; v_call: TRBV27; cdr3_aa: CASSYTSGRVHSSYEQYF
j_call: TRBJ1-1; d_call: TRBD1; cdr3_length: 14; v_call: TRBV29-1; cdr3_aa: CSVEDPQGGTEAFF